Shown below are 10 T cell receptor beta chains from a single sample sequenced in a study of blood T cell repertoires in COVID-19. The protocol was immunoSEQ multiplex PCR, while the TCRdb copy is restricted to in-frame clones and leaves out a portion. This sample carries 350,000 to 450,000 clones, around 87% of them seen once, and the ten largest clones take roughly 2.1%. Sequencing used peripheral blood. Source of these receptors: a woman aged 55-69 years with COVID-19, enrolled during active disease.

In its sample, this clone was seen once. The chain combines TRBV4-1 with TRBJ1-1; tentative D call: TRBD1 (6 bases). Trimming removed 1 base at V and 9 bases at J, with 15 bases between. CDR1 is MGHRA and CDR2 is YSYEKL in the germline V gene. The CDR3 has 14 residues. The CDR3 DNA follows: TGCGCCAGCAGCCAAGGGGGCAGGGGATTTAAAGCTTTCTTT. Its translation: CASSQGGRGFKAFF.

The chain joins TRBV3-1 (or the pseudogene TRBV3-2) to TRBJ1-2, with D possibly matching TRBD1 (5 bases). V was pared by 4 bases and J by 8 bases, with 17 bases between. CDR3 length equals 14 residues. Germline values: CDR1 LGHDT, CDR2 YNNKEL (reference sequence). This CDR3 reads CASSRLGQGYGYTF. The CDR3 DNA is TGTGCCAGCAGCCGATTAGGGCAGGGCTACGGCTACACCTTC.

The CDR3: CASSQGTGDYGYTF. The CDR3 DNA reads as TGCGCCAGCAGCCAAGGGACAGGAGACTATGGCTACACCTTC. The chain uses TRBV4-1 and TRBJ1-2; 7 bases align to TRBD1. The CDR3 length is 14 residues. V gave up 1 base and J gave up 3 bases; unmatched junction bases: 2. Germline values: CDR1 MGHRA, CDR2 YSYEKL.

The chain recombines TRBV6-6 with TRBJ2-2; TRBD1 matches 7 bases. This CDR3 is 15 amino acids long. Germline V gives CDR1 MNHNY, CDR2 SVGAGI (reference sequence). V was pared by 7 bases and J by 1 base, with 6 bases of the junction left unmatched. The CDR3 is CASTKTGVNTGELFF. The CDR3 DNA reads TGTGCCAGCACCAAAACAGGGGTGAACACCGGGGAGCTGTTTTTT.

The genes are TRBV24-1 and TRBJ2-5; no reliable D call. V lost 3 bases to trimming and J lost 1 base, with 5 bases between them. Germline assignment: CDR1 KGHDR and CDR2 SFDVKD. The CDR3 is 13 residues long. As DNA, the CDR3 is TGTGCCACCAGTGATACGGGCCAAGAGACCCAGTACTTC. Protein product: CATSDTGQETQYF.

V usage is TRBV27 and J usage is TRBJ2-7; TRBD2 aligns across 12 bases. The J segment lost 6 bases and the V segment lost 4 bases, leaving 7 bases of the junction unmatched. This CDR3 is 15 amino acids long. Per germline, CDR1 MNHEY and CDR2 SMNVEV (reference sequence). In DNA form, the CDR3 reads TGTGCCAGCAGTTCAGCTAGCGGGGGGGACGGCGAGCAGTACTTC. Translating it yields CASSSASGGDGEQYF.

The chain has TRBV4-1 and TRBJ1-2; D is perhaps TRBD1 (5 bases). Germline-derived CDR1 and CDR2 are MGHRA and YSYEKL. Trimming left V 2 bases short and J 0 bases short, with 13 bases between. CDR3 length: 16 residues. CDR3 DNA: TGCGCCAGCAGCCAAATTGGCGGGACTTCTAACTATGGCTACACCTTC. Its translation is CASSQIGGTSNYGYTF.

This chain connects TRBV10-3 to TRBJ2-1; no reliable D call. The CDR3 extends over 11 amino acids. With 4 bases removed from V and 10 bases from J, the gap between germline ends came to 8 bases. Looked up from germline, CDR1 is ENHRY and CDR2 is SYGVKD. Here the CDR3 DNA reads TGTGCCATCAGTGGAAGCGAGGAGCAGTTCTTC. This sequence encodes CAISGSEEQFF.

V and J are TRBV3-1 (or the pseudogene TRBV3-2) and TRBJ2-1, with 11 bases matching TRBD1. CDR3 length: 15 residues. The germline V gene encodes CDR1 LGHDT and CDR2 YNNKEL (reference sequence). The V gene end was trimmed by 4 bases and the J gene end by 4 bases; junction bases not matched to a gene: 3. The CDR3 DNA reads as TGTGCCAGCAGCCCAGGGACAGGGGGATACAATGAGCAGTTCTTC. Its protein product is CASSPGTGGYNEQFF.

This clone has just a few counts. The chain is built from TRBV15 and TRBJ1-5; possibly TRBD1 for D (6 bases). V lost 3 bases to trimming and J lost 1 base, with 10 bases between them. CDR3 length: 15 amino acids. Germline V gene data show CDR1 as LNHNV and CDR2 as YYDKDF (reference sequence). DNA for the CDR3: TGTGCCACCAGCAGTGGGACACTCAGCAATCAGCCCCAGCATTTT. Protein: CATSSGTLSNQPQHF. The variable domain in full, completed from reference TRBV15 and TRBJ1-5, reads DAMVIQNPRYQVTQFGKPVTLSCSQTLNHNVMYWYQQKSSQAPKLLFHYYDKDFNNEADTPDNFQSRRPNTSFCFLDIRSPGLGDTAMYLCATSSGTLSNQPQHFGDGTRLSIL.